A selection of T cell receptor beta chains follows, all from one sample in a study of blood T cell repertoires in COVID-19. Generated by immunoSEQ multiplex PCR, the TCRdb table keeps only in-frame clones and is missing some. The table includes fewer than 100,000 clones, 75% to 85% detected once. The sequenced sample was peripheral blood. These receptors originate from a woman between 45 and 65 years old with acute or convalescent COVID-19. Each CDR3 is given with its conserved first and last residue. The D gene is left open where the match is weak. Size tells how often a clone was seen (once, few, many) or the class of an expanded clone, and some rows leave it out.

J gene | V gene | D gene | clone size | CDR3 DNA | CDR3 protein
TRBJ1-1 | TRBV19 | NA | once | TGTGCCAGTAGTCCGAGTAGGGGGGGCACTGAAGCTTTCTTT | CASSPSRGGTEAFF
TRBJ1-1 | TRBV30 | NA | once | TGTGCCTGGACCTCTATGAACACTGAAGCTTTCTTT | CAWTSMNTEAFF
TRBJ2-1 | TRBV27 | TRBD2 | NA | TGTGCCAGCCGCGGGGGGGGCTCCTACAATGAGCAGTTCTTC | CASRGGGSYNEQFF
TRBJ2-7 | TRBV29-1 | NA | NA | TGCAGCGTAAGACAGGCTACCTACGAGCAGTACTTC | CSVRQATYEQYF
TRBJ2-3 | TRBV15 | NA | NA | TGTGCCACCAGCTTAGAGCAATTAGATACGCAGTATTTT | CATSLEQLDTQYF
TRBJ1-4 | TRBV5-1 | TRBD1 | NA | TGCGCCAGCAGCTCAACAGGGGCGACTAATGAAAAACTGTTTTTT | CASSSTGATNEKLFF
TRBJ2-1 | TRBV6-2/TRBV6-3 | TRBD2 | NA | TGTGCCAGCAGTTACCCAACTAGCGGGGGGGCGTCCTACAATGAGCAGTTCTTC | CASSYPTSGGASYNEQFF
TRBJ2-7 | TRBV5-4 | NA | NA | TGTGCCAGCAGCTCAGACTACGAGCAGTACTTC | CASSSDYEQYF
TRBJ2-1 | TRBV28 | NA | NA | TGTGCCAGCAGTGCTGGCCGGCGGACTTTGTTGTTCTTC | CASSAGRRTLLFF
TRBJ2-7 | TRBV12-5 | NA | NA | TGTGCTAGTGGTTCCCGTTACGAGCAGTACTTC | CASGSRYEQYF
TRBJ2-1 | TRBV25-1 | NA | NA | TGTGCCAGCAGTGAATATCTCTCCTACAATGAGCAGTTCTTC | CASSEYLSYNEQFF
TRBJ2-4 | TRBV30 | NA | NA | TGTGCCTGGACACCAGGGGCAGCCAAAAACATTCAGTACTTC | CAWTPGAAKNIQYF
TRBJ2-5 | TRBV5-1 | NA | NA | TGCGCCAGCAGCTTGGTAGGGGCACAAGAGACCCAGTACTTC | CASSLVGAQETQYF
TRBJ2-1 | TRBV30 | TRBD1 | few | TGTGCCTGGGGCCCGGGACAGAAGTTCTTC | CAWGPGQKFF
TRBJ1-6 | TRBV3-1/TRBV3-2 | NA | NA | TGTGCCAGCAGCCAAGGCATAATCAGTAATTCACCCCTCCACTTT | CASSQGIISNSPLHF
TRBJ1-1 | TRBV28 | TRBD1 | NA | TGTGCCAGCAGTATTGACAGGGGGCTCACTGAAGCTTTCTTT | CASSIDRGLTEAFF
TRBJ1-2 | TRBV5-1 | NA | NA | TGCGCCAGCAGCTTGAGGTCGGGGGACGGCTACACCTTC | CASSLRSGDGYTF
TRBJ2-6 | TRBV6-5 | NA | once | TGTGCCAGCAGCGCGGGGCTTACTGGGGCCAACGTCCTGACTTTC | CASSAGLTGANVLTF
TRBJ1-6 | TRBV19 | TRBD1 | NA | TGTGCCAGCAGCCGGGACAGGGCCGGTAATTCACCCCTCCACTTT | CASSRDRAGNSPLHF
TRBJ2-3 | TRBV10-3 | TRBD2 | NA | TGTGCCATCAGTGAGTCGAGCGGGAGAGGAGATACGCAGTATTTT | CAISESSGRGDTQYF
TRBJ2-7 | TRBV6-2/TRBV6-3 | TRBD2 | NA | TGTGCCAGCAGACCTCTCCCATCAGCGGGAACTTACGAGCAGTACTTC | CASRPLPSAGTYEQYF
TRBJ2-3 | TRBV9 | TRBD2 | NA | TGTGCCAGCAGCGTAGAAGGTCTAGCGGGGCTCACAGATACGCAGTATTTT | CASSVEGLAGLTDTQYF
TRBJ1-3 | TRBV28 | NA | NA | TGTGCCAGCAGTTTATTAGTGGGAAACACCATATATTTT | CASSLLVGNTIYF
TRBJ2-7 | TRBV19 | TRBD2 | NA | TGTGCCAGTAGTCCTCTGACTAGCTTCGGGGAGCAGTACTTC | CASSPLTSFGEQYF